The 27 T cell receptor beta chains given below trace back to one sample, sequenced in a study of human T cells and chemical hapten exposure. Regarding time point: pre-sensitization, week 0. As for treatment: therapeutic diphenylcyclopropenone sensitization with weekly scalp DPC. TCRdb passed the RACE reads through MiXCR, listing each CDR3 protein once. The sample gives 95,000 to 100,000 distinct CDR3 sequences, 10% to 14% of which show up once; more than 2.5% is in the top ten. Material: whole blood, obtained in connection with sensitization to the hapten diphenylcyclopropenone (DPC). All receptors derive from a woman aged 60-70 years with alopecia areata. Some clones in this sample may be carry-over from other donors' samples.

This clonotype appeared many times. J is TRBJ1-5 and V is TRBV10-3; TRBD1 might be the D (5 bases). The germline CDR1 and CDR2 sequences are ENHRY and SYGVKD. This CDR3 contains 14 residues. Deletions cut 10 bases from V and 4 bases from J, with 17 bases between. The CDR3 here is CATRGISGNQPQHF. CDR3 bases: TGTGCCACCCGGGGGATTTCGGGAAATCAGCCCCAGCATTTT.

This chain joins TRBV3-1 and TRBJ1-1, with 12 positions matching TRBD1. Germline CDR1 reads LGHDT; CDR2 reads YNNKEL (reference sequence). The CDR3 extends over 18 amino acids. With V trimmed by 4 bases and J by 1 base, 10 bases remained unmatched. CDR3 nucleotides: TGTGCCAGCAGCCCAAGGGACAGGGGGCTTTTAGGGAACACTGAAGCTTTCTTT. It translates to CASSPRDRGLLGNTEAFF.

This clonotype has at least ten counts. In nucleotides, the CDR3 is TGTGCCAGCAGGGGTAGACAGGGCACTAATGAAAAACTGTTTTTT. Amino acid sequence: CASRGRQGTNEKLFF. The V gene is TRBV6-5, the J gene TRBJ1-4; 7 nucleotides line up with TRBD1. CDR1 is MNHEY, CDR2 SVGAGI, per germline. Trimming cost V 6 bases and J 2 bases; bases outside gene matches: 6. The CDR3 spans 15 residues.

This chain connects TRBV6-5 to TRBJ1-2; 8 nucleotides agree with TRBD1. This CDR3 is built from 15 residues. V shed 2 bases and J 3 bases; nucleotides not matched to a gene: 5. CDR1 is MNHEY, CDR2 SVGAGI, per germline. CDR3 region: CASSYVGQGDYGYTF. CDR3 DNA sequence: TGTGCCAGCAGTTACGTTGGACAGGGTGACTATGGCTACACCTTC.

This clonotype was seen ten or more times. J is TRBJ2-7 and V is TRBV6-6; TRBD1 aligns across 7 bases. Per the germline V gene, CDR1 is MNHNY and CDR2 is SVGAGI (reference sequence). Losses at the gene ends were 4 bases for V and 3 bases for J; bases not matched to a gene: 15. The CDR3 spans 17 residues. CDR3 amino acids: CASSFTGTVTLNYEQYF. Here the CDR3 DNA reads TGTGCCAGCAGTTTTACCGGGACAGTGACCCTTAACTACGAGCAGTACTTC.

In this sample, this clonotype turned up many times. The rearrangement links TRBV21-1 to TRBJ2-7; TRBD1, the table's D call, was not compared with the DNA. TRBV21-1 is reported as a pseudogene. The CDR3 has 14 amino acids. The CDR3 here is CASSWTGQGYEQYF. CDR3 bases: TGTGCCAGCAGCTGGACTGGACAGGGCTACGAGCAGTACTTC.

This clonotype was observed a few times. This chain uses TRBV12-3 or TRBV12-4 with TRBJ1-2, with D possibly being TRBD1 (6 bases). The CDR3 consists of 15 residues. Trimming shortened V by 2 bases and J by 8 bases, and 18 bases separated the two germline ends. CDR3: CASSLFHRVGIGYTF. The CDR3 region has the DNA TGTGCCAGCAGTTTATTTCACAGGGTTGGGATAGGCTACACCTTC.

This clonotype was picked up many times. V gene TRBV10-2 combines with J gene TRBJ2-7; D is unclear. V dropped 2 bases and J dropped 0 bases, with 8 bases sitting between them. The CDR3 contains 14 residues. Germline V gene sequence: CDR1 WSHSY, CDR2 SAAADI. CDR3 in amino acids: CASSEELSSYEQYF. The CDR3, as DNA: TGCGCCAGCAGTGAGGAGTTAAGCTCCTACGAGCAGTACTTC.

Many counts were recorded for this clonotype. J is TRBJ2-2 and V is TRBV27; 7 bases are a match to TRBD1. Germline V gene lookup returns CDR1 MNHEY and CDR2 SMNVEV (reference sequence). Trimming took 6 bases from V and 3 from J; bases not matched to a gene: 7. The CDR3 runs 15 residues. The CDR3: CASSRDRLYTGELFF. The CDR3 DNA sequence: TGTGCCAGCAGCAGGGACAGACTATACACCGGGGAGCTGTTTTTT.

At least ten counts were recorded for this clonotype. This chain joins TRBV5-1 and TRBJ2-7; 7 bases agree with TRBD1. The germline CDR1 and CDR2 sequences are SGHRS and YFSETQ. The CDR3 is 18 amino acids. The junction had 18 bases not matched to a gene; V was cut back by 4 bases and J by 2 bases. In nucleotides, the CDR3 is TGCGCCAGCAGCCCGCGGACAGGTCGTTGGGGTTCCCCCTACGAGCAGTACTTC. This gives the protein CASSPRTGRWGSPYEQYF. The variable domain in full, completed from reference TRBV5-1 and TRBJ2-7, reads KAGVTQTPRYLIKTRGQQVTLSCSPISGHRSVSWYQQTPGQGLQFLFEYFSETQRNKGNFPGRFSGRQFSNSRSEMNVSTLELGDSALYLCASSPRTGRWGSPYEQYFGPGTRLTVT.

This clonotype has just a few counts. The CDR3 reads CASSISGDQETQYF. Here the CDR3 DNA reads TGCGCCAGCAGTATAAGCGGGGACCAAGAGACCCAGTACTTC. This chain joins TRBV5-1 and TRBJ2-5; 7 bases match TRBD2. This CDR3 has 14 amino acids. The germline V gene has CDR1 SGHRS and CDR2 YFSETQ. Germline trimming cut 5 bases from V and 0 bases from J; bases unmatched to any gene: 4.

The chain links TRBV5-1 to TRBJ2-2; the D is unclear. The CDR3 is made up of 16 amino acids. Germline V gene lookup returns CDR1 SGHRS and CDR2 YFSETQ. Trimming stripped 5 bases from V and 4 bases from J, with 18 bases between. The CDR3: CASRTPGLSGTGELFF. In DNA, the CDR3 is TGCGCCAGCAGGACTCCGGGTTTAAGTGGCACCGGGGAGCTGTTTTTT.

This clonotype was recorded many times. This chain links TRBV12-3 or TRBV12-4 with TRBJ2-1; D is perhaps TRBD1 (6 bases). The CDR3 runs to 12 residues. Between the trimmed V and J ends, which lost 5 bases and 9 bases, there was a span of 11 bases. The CDR3 here is CASSDQGREQFF. The CDR3, as DNA: TGTGCCAGCAGTGACCAGGGGCGTGAGCAGTTCTTC.

This clonotype was seen ten or more times. This chain links TRBV12-3 or TRBV12-4 with TRBJ1-2; 8 bases align to TRBD1. The CDR3 spans 14 residues. The J segment lost 8 bases and the V segment lost 0 bases, leaving 5 bases of the junction unmatched. CDR3 sequence (DNA): TGTGCCAGCAGTTTAGCGGGGACAGGTTTAGGCTACACCTTC. It yields the protein CASSLAGTGLGYTF.

This clonotype was recorded at least ten times. This chain joins TRBV6-6 and TRBJ2-3, with TRBD2 as a possible D gene (5 bases). V lost 8 bases, J lost 0 bases, and 9 bases lay in between. There are 13 residues in the CDR3. Germline CDR1 MNHNY, CDR2 SVGAGI (reference sequence). CDR3 in DNA: TGTGCCAGCGGGAGACATAGCACAGATACGCAGTATTTT. Translated: CASGRHSTDTQYF.

This clonotype was picked up many times. This chain joins TRBV7-9 and TRBJ1-5; 8 bases are a match to TRBD1. The CDR3 contains 15 residues. Germline CDR1 is SEHNR and CDR2 is FQNEAQ (reference sequence). V shed 4 bases and J 1 base; nucleotides not matched to a gene: 3. CDR3 residues: CASSSQGASNQPQHF. Written as DNA, the CDR3 is TGTGCCAGCAGCTCCCAGGGGGCAAGCAATCAGCCCCAGCATTTT.

This clonotype was seen a handful of times. This sequence joins TRBV4-1 and TRBJ1-2; a weak D match, TRBD1 (6 bases). The CDR3 sequence is 17 residues long. Trimming removed 0 bases at V and 5 bases at J, with 19 bases between. The germline V gene encodes CDR1 MGHRA and CDR2 YSYEKL. Here the CDR3 reads CASSQEKSWAGEYGYTF. The CDR3 DNA follows: TGCGCCAGCAGCCAAGAGAAGTCGTGGGCAGGGGAGTATGGCTACACCTTC.

This clonotype has ten or more counts. The rearrangement links TRBV3-1 to TRBJ1-2; a possible D gene is TRBD1 (5 bases). CDR3 length: 16 residues. Germline CDR1 reads LGHDT; CDR2 reads YNNKEL (reference sequence). V lost 4 bases to trimming and J lost 2 bases, with 17 bases between them. CDR3 DNA sequence: TGTGCCAGCAGCCCACACGCGCTAGGGGAGAACTATGGCTACACCTTC. Residues: CASSPHALGENYGYTF.

This clonotype was seen only a few times. The V call is TRBV7-2, the J call TRBJ2-4; D uncertain. Trimming cost V 1 base and J 8 bases, with 12 bases left between them. The CDR3 sequence is 14 residues long. Germline CDR1 reads SGHTA; CDR2 reads FQGNSA. CDR3 region: CASSLVTAAYIQYF. The CDR3 DNA reads TGTGCCAGCAGCTTAGTGACGGCTGCTTACATTCAGTACTTC.

This clonotype has ten or more counts. The rearrangement uses TRBV5-1 and TRBJ2-3; tentative D call: TRBD1 (6 bases). The germline V gene has CDR1 SGHRS and CDR2 YFSETQ. The length of the CDR3 is 15 residues. The V end was cut by 2 bases, the J end by 3 bases, with 13 bases between. The CDR3 DNA follows: TGCGCCAGCAGCTTCTACGGACAGAGAACAGATACGCAGTATTTT. It is translated as CASSFYGQRTDTQYF.

There are many counts of this clonotype. The chain employs TRBV2 and TRBJ1-5, with no clear D. V shed 5 bases and J shed 0 bases, with 11 bases lying between them. Germline-derived CDR1 and CDR2 are SNHLY and FYNNEI. The CDR3 extends over 15 amino acids. The CDR3 bases are TGTGCCAGCAGTCGTAAAGGGAATAGCAATCAGCCCCAGCATTTT. It encodes CASSRKGNSNQPQHF.

At least ten counts were recorded for this clonotype. This sequence joins TRBV29-1 and TRBJ1-2; D unclear. Germline V lookup: CDR1 SQVTM, CDR2 ANQGSEA. The CDR3 is made up of 11 amino acids. Trimming took 2 bases from V and 2 from J, leaving 3 bases between them. The CDR3 region has the DNA TGCAGCGTTGAACGAAACTATGGCTACACCTTC. It specifies CSVERNYGYTF.

The chain links TRBV15 to TRBJ2-5, with D perhaps assigned TRBD1 or TRBD2 (5 bases each). V gave up 1 base and J gave up 3 bases, with 12 bases separating them. Germline CDR1 LNHNV, CDR2 YYDKDF (reference sequence). The length of the CDR3 is 15 residues. The DNA for the CDR3 is TGTGCCACCAGCAGAGCAGGGCTAGCAGAAGAGACCCAGTACTTC. It is translated as CATSRAGLAEETQYF.

This clonotype was picked up many times. The chain combines TRBV2 with TRBJ2-1, with a possible D match to TRBD2 (5 bases). Germline V gene data show CDR1 as SNHLY and CDR2 as FYNNEI. CDR3 size: 17 residues. V gave up 6 bases and J gave up 0 bases, with 18 bases separating them. The CDR3 spells CASSANPPGSSYNEQFF. The CDR3 DNA is TGTGCCAGCAGCGCGAACCCCCCGGGGAGCTCCTACAATGAGCAGTTCTTC.

As for this clonotype: Relative to the germline gene, one junction end is altered; a read error may explain this. CDR3 residues: CSARDERSNQPQHF. The CDR3 DNA is TGCAGTGCTCGAGACGAAAGAAGCAATCAGCCCCAGCATTTT. The gene calls are TRBV20-1 and TRBJ1-5; D is uncertain. There are 14 residues in the CDR3. Germline CDR1 is DFQATT and CDR2 is SNEGSKA (reference sequence).

This clonotype was picked up many times. This chain links TRBV19 with TRBJ1-1; possible D gene TRBD1, 5 bases. There are 14 residues in the CDR3. Germline values: CDR1 LNHDA, CDR2 SQIVND (reference sequence). V lost 3 bases to trimming and J lost 0 bases, with 8 bases between them. CDR3: CASSIGHLNTEAFF. DNA of the CDR3: TGTGCCAGTAGTATTGGACACTTGAACACTGAAGCTTTCTTT.

The rearrangement uses TRBV20-1 and TRBJ2-7; 13 bases match TRBD2. The CDR3 totals 14 residues. Germline CDR1 DFQATT, CDR2 SNEGSKA (reference sequence). V dropped 6 bases and J dropped 3; count of bases not matched to a gene: 5. The CDR3 nucleotides read TGCAGTGCCCCAGGGACTAGCGGGGTCTACGAGCAGTACTTC. It codes for CSAPGTSGVYEQYF.